Listed below are T cell receptor beta chains from one sample, sequenced in a study of OX40 agonist ivuxolimab in advanced cancers. Assay: immunoSEQ multiplex PCR; the TCRdb copy retains only in-frame clones and omits some. The sample has about 71,000 clones, around 94% seen once. Sequencing was performed on CD4+ or CD8+ T cells sorted from blood, taken in a trial of the OX40 agonist ivuxolimab. The receptors stem from an adult with an advanced solid tumor such as melanoma, head and neck, liver or kidney cancer. Each CDR3 is given with its conserved first and last residue. The D gene is left open where the match is weak. Size values are once, few and many counts, or a class for expanded clones, and some rows have none.

V: TRBV5-6; D: TRBD1; J: TRBJ2-7; size: .; length: 18; CDR3: CASSWGTGQRTFSYEQYF; DNA: TGTGCCAGCAGCTGGGGGACGGGACAGAGAACTTTCTCCTACGAGCAGTACTTC
V: TRBV7-9; D: .; J: TRBJ1-1; size: .; length: 12; CDR3: CASSSMTTEAFF; DNA: TGTGCCAGCAGCTCGATGACAACTGAAGCTTTCTTT
V: TRBV11-2; D: .; J: TRBJ2-5; size: .; length: 14; CDR3: CASSLAPRGETQYF; DNA: TGTGCCAGCAGCTTAGCCCCCCGAGGAGAGACCCAGTACTTC
V: TRBV28; D: .; J: TRBJ1-3; size: .; length: 17; CDR3: CASSLTGAINSGNTIYF; DNA: TGTGCCAGCAGTCTAACAGGTGCTATTAATTCTGGAAACACCATATATTTT
V: TRBV6-6; D: .; J: TRBJ1-5; size: few; length: 15; CDR3: CASSSWGWDNQPQHF; DNA: TGTGCCAGCAGTTCTTGGGGATGGGACAATCAGCCCCAGCATTTT
V: TRBV19; D: TRBD1; J: TRBJ1-1; size: once; length: 15; CDR3: CASRGRDSMNTEAFF; DNA: TGTGCCAGTAGGGGACGGGACAGTATGAACACTGAAGCTTTCTTT
V: TRBV7-2; D: .; J: TRBJ1-5; size: .; length: 14; CDR3: CASSFLDSNQPQHF; DNA: TGTGCCAGCAGCTTTCTGGACAGTAATCAGCCCCAGCATTTT
V: TRBV27; D: .; J: TRBJ1-5; size: .; length: 15; CDR3: CASSPIVLSNQPQHF; DNA: TGTGCCAGCAGTCCCATCGTTCTAAGCAATCAGCCCCAGCATTTT
V: TRBV4-3; D: .; J: TRBJ1-2; size: once; length: 15; CDR3: CASSHSAGRDYGYTF; DNA: TGCGCCAGCAGCCATTCGGCGGGACGGGACTATGGCTACACCTTC
V: TRBV7-2; D: TRBD1; J: TRBJ1-2; size: .; length: 15; CDR3: CASSRMDRGDYGYTF; DNA: TGTGCCAGCAGTAGGATGGACAGGGGTGACTATGGCTACACCTTC
V: TRBV12-2; D: .; J: TRBJ2-7; size: .; length: 12; CDR3: CASRLQVCEQYF; DNA: TGTGCAAGTCGCTTGCAGGTCTGCGAGCAGTACTTC
V: TRBV9; D: TRBD1; J: TRBJ2-1; size: .; length: 17; CDR3: CASSARGGQGSYNEQFF; DNA: TGTGCCAGCAGCGCCCGAGGGGGACAGGGCTCCTACAATGAGCAGTTCTTC
V: TRBV18; D: TRBD1; J: TRBJ1-5; size: .; length: 16; CDR3: CASSPTGFSQDQPQHF; DNA: TGTGCCAGCTCACCGACAGGGTTTTCCCAGGATCAGCCCCAGCATTTT
V: TRBV7-6; D: .; J: TRBJ2-2; size: .; length: 14; CDR3: CASSLETTTGELFF; DNA: TGTGCCAGCAGCTTAGAGACAACCACCGGGGAGCTGTTTTTT
V: TRBV4-1; D: .; J: TRBJ2-7; size: .; length: 15; CDR3: CASSQARGSSYEQYF; DNA: TGCGCCAGCAGCCAAGCTAGGGGTAGCTCCTACGAGCAGTACTTC
V: TRBV5-6; D: TRBD1; J: TRBJ1-5; size: .; length: 14; CDR3: CASSKTGGGQPQHF; DNA: TGTGCCAGCAGCAAGACAGGGGGCGGTCAGCCCCAGCATTTT
V: TRBV28; D: TRBD2; J: TRBJ2-1; size: .; length: 18; CDR3: CASSLEASGFTNYNEQFF; DNA: TGTGCCAGCAGTTTGGAGGCTAGCGGGTTTACAAACTACAATGAGCAGTTCTTC
V: TRBV5-8; D: .; J: TRBJ2-1; size: .; length: 12; CDR3: CASSFPINEQFF; DNA: TGTGCCAGCAGCTTCCCTATTAATGAGCAGTTCTTC
V: TRBV11-2; D: .; J: TRBJ2-5; size: .; length: 12; CDR3: CASSLGVETQYF; DNA: TGTGCCAGCAGCTTAGGGGTAGAGACCCAGTACTTC
V: TRBV7-2; D: .; J: TRBJ1-6; size: .; length: 17; CDR3: CASSPDLGSSYNSPLHF; DNA: TGTGCCAGCAGCCCCGACCTCGGGAGCTCCTATAATTCACCCCTCCACTTT
V: TRBV7-9; D: .; J: TRBJ2-2; size: .; length: 15; CDR3: CASSSNRDDTGELFF; DNA: TGTGCCAGCAGCTCGAACAGGGATGACACCGGGGAGCTGTTTTTT
V: TRBV12-5; D: TRBD1; J: TRBJ1-2; size: .; length: 15; CDR3: CASGLWTGGGDGYTF; DNA: TGTGCTAGTGGTTTATGGACAGGGGGCGGAGATGGCTACACCTTC
V: TRBV27; D: .; J: TRBJ1-1; size: .; length: 13; CDR3: CASSLGRRTEAFF; DNA: TGTGCCAGCAGTCTCGGACGGAGAACTGAAGCTTTCTTT
V: TRBV7-9; D: .; J: TRBJ1-1; size: .; length: 11; CDR3: CASSSITEAFF; DNA: TGTGCCAGCAGCTCCATCACTGAAGCTTTCTTT
V: TRBV19; D: .; J: TRBJ2-7; size: .; length: 13; CDR3: CASSIGAAYEQYF; DNA: TGTGCCAGTAGTATAGGGGCAGCCTACGAGCAGTACTTC
V: TRBV9; D: .; J: TRBJ2-7; size: once; length: 13; CDR3: CASSRGVSYEQYF; DNA: TGTGCCAGCAGTCGAGGGGTCTCCTACGAGCAGTACTTC
V: TRBV14; D: .; J: TRBJ2-7; size: .; length: 14; CDR3: CASSQVGLANEQYF; DNA: TGTGCCAGCAGCCAAGTAGGGCTAGCTAACGAGCAGTACTTC
V: TRBV15; D: .; J: TRBJ2-5; size: .; length: 14; CDR3: CATSRGQFQETQYF; DNA: TGTGCCACCAGCAGAGGGCAGTTCCAAGAGACCCAGTACTTC
V: TRBV19; D: TRBD1; J: TRBJ2-3; size: .; length: 15; CDR3: CASSAWDSPTDTQYF; DNA: TGTGCCAGTAGTGCCTGGGACAGCCCCACAGATACGCAGTATTTT
V: TRBV4-3; D: .; J: TRBJ1-4; size: few; length: 13; CDR3: CASSLSDWQNLFF; DNA: TGCGCCAGCAGCCTTAGTGACTGGCAAAATCTGTTTTTT
V: TRBV5-1; D: TRBD2; J: TRBJ2-3; size: .; length: 18; CDR3: CASSLAGRENGFTDTQYF; DNA: TGCGCCAGCAGCTTGGCCGGGCGGGAGAACGGTTTCACAGATACGCAGTATTTT
V: TRBV7-2; D: .; J: TRBJ2-7; size: .; length: 11; CDR3: CASSSPYEQYF; DNA: TGTGCCAGCAGCTCCCCCTACGAGCAGTACTTC
V: TRBV7-3; D: TRBD2; J: TRBJ2-3; size: .; length: 15; CDR3: CASSLTSGSADTQYF; DNA: TGTGCCAGCAGCTTAACTAGCGGGAGTGCAGATACGCAGTATTTT
V: TRBV6-1; D: .; J: TRBJ2-2; size: .; length: 10; CDR3: CASRLGELFF; DNA: TGTGCCAGCAGATTAGGGGAGCTGTTTTTT
V: TRBV29-1; D: TRBD2; J: TRBJ2-1; size: .; length: 13; CDR3: CSVDLAEYNEQFF; DNA: TGCAGCGTTGACCTAGCGGAATACAATGAGCAGTTCTTC
V: TRBV19; D: .; J: TRBJ2-3; size: .; length: 15; CDR3: CASSPRDGARDTQYF; DNA: TGTGCCAGTAGTCCCCGGGACGGTGCACGGGATACGCAGTATTTT
V: TRBV19; D: TRBD1; J: TRBJ1-2; size: .; length: 14; CDR3: CASSDYRGPDGYTF; DNA: TGTGCCAGTAGTGACTACAGGGGGCCGGATGGCTACACCTTC
V: TRBV7-9; D: TRBD1; J: TRBJ2-2; size: .; length: 15; CDR3: CASSWPGQGSGELFF; DNA: TGTGCCAGCAGCTGGCCGGGACAGGGGTCCGGGGAGCTGTTTTTT
V: TRBV10-3; D: .; J: TRBJ2-2; size: .; length: 17; CDR3: CAIRKPPSLSNTGELFF; DNA: TGTGCCATCAGGAAGCCCCCCAGTCTTTCGAACACCGGGGAGCTGTTTTTT
V: TRBV6-5; D: .; J: TRBJ1-1; size: .; length: 14; CDR3: CASSVAGRAPEAFF; DNA: TGTGCCAGCAGCGTAGCCGGACGCGCGCCTGAAGCTTTCTTT